These T cell receptor beta chains were read from a single sample in a study of T-cell reconstitution after alpha-beta-depleted transplantation in children. From the PCR reads, TCRdb called clonotypes with MiXCR, one entry per CDR3 protein. The sample has about 580,000 distinct CDR3 sequences, 27% seen once. The material was PBMCs, obtained before TCRalphabeta/CD19-depleted stem cell transplant. These receptors all come from a boy younger than two with Wiskott-Aldrich syndrome, due to receive a stem cell transplant. CDR3s include the opening cysteine and the closing phenylalanine or tryptophan. D genes are given only for firm matches. The size field is filled for only some rows; it gives once, few, many or a size class.

size: few
V: TRBV7-3
length: 20
J: TRBJ2-3
D: TRBD1
DNA: TGTGCCAGCAGCTTAAAATCATCAGGACAGGGGTTGGGAGGGACAGATACGCAGTATTTT
CDR3: CASSLKSSGQGLGGTDTQYF

size: once
V: TRBV5-1
length: 13
J: TRBJ2-7
D: TRBD1
DNA: TGCGCCAGCGGACAGGGAAATCCCTACGAGCAGTACTTC
CDR3: CASGQGNPYEQYF

size: .
V: TRBV20-1
length: 14
J: TRBJ2-3
D: .
DNA: TGCAGTGCTAGCCCTAGAGCAGACACAGATACGCAGTATTTT
CDR3: CSASPRADTDTQYF

size: .
V: TRBV7-2
length: 17
J: TRBJ2-1
D: .
DNA: TGTGCCAGCAGCTTACCGGATGGAGGGTCCTCCTACAATGAGCAGTTCTTC
CDR3: CASSLPDGGSSYNEQFF

size: few
V: TRBV12-3/TRBV12-4
length: 13
J: TRBJ2-5
D: .
DNA: TGTGCCAGCAGTTTTTCGTACCAAGAGACCCAGTACTTC
CDR3: CASSFSYQETQYF

size: few
V: TRBV6-1
length: 14
J: TRBJ2-1
D: TRBD2
DNA: TGTGCCAGCAGTGAACTAGCGGGACCCAATGAGCAGTTCTTC
CDR3: CASSELAGPNEQFF

size: few
V: TRBV7-9
length: 16
J: TRBJ2-5
D: .
DNA: TGTGCCAGCAGCTTGGGGCTTAGGGGGAAGTTGGAGACCCAGTACTTC
CDR3: CASSLGLRGKLETQYF

size: .
V: TRBV29-1
length: 14
J: TRBJ2-1
D: .
DNA: TGCAGCGTAAGGGGCAGATTAACCTACAATGAGCAGTTCTTC
CDR3: CSVRGRLTYNEQFF

size: .
V: TRBV29-1
length: 15
J: TRBJ1-2
D: TRBD1
DNA: TGCAGCGTAGAAGACAGGGACCCGAACCCTTATGGCTACACCTTC
CDR3: CSVEDRDPNPYGYTF

size: .
V: TRBV2
length: 16
J: TRBJ2-2
D: TRBD2
DNA: TGTGCCAGCAGACCCGGGACTAGCGGGAAGGCCGGGGAGCTGTTTTTT
CDR3: CASRPGTSGKAGELFF

size: .
V: TRBV18
length: 15
J: TRBJ2-3
D: TRBD2
DNA: TGTGCCAGCTCACCATTAAAGCGGGAAACAGATACGCAGTATTTT
CDR3: CASSPLKRETDTQYF

size: few
V: TRBV7-3
length: 14
J: TRBJ2-3
D: .
DNA: TGTGCCAGCAGCTCCCAGGGGCCCACGGATACGCAGTATTTT
CDR3: CASSSQGPTDTQYF

size: .
V: TRBV7-2
length: 15
J: TRBJ2-7
D: TRBD2
DNA: TGTGCCAGCAGCTTCCGAGCGGGAAGCTCCTACGAGCAGTACTTC
CDR3: CASSFRAGSSYEQYF

size: few
V: TRBV10-3
length: 11
J: TRBJ2-7
D: .
DNA: TGTGCCATCAAAGGGGATGGAGAGCAGTACTTC
CDR3: CAIKGDGEQYF

size: few
V: TRBV5-1
length: 14
J: TRBJ1-2
D: TRBD1
DNA: TGCGCCAGCAGCCCAGGACAGGGGGACTATGGCTACACCTTC
CDR3: CASSPGQGDYGYTF

size: few
V: TRBV29-1
length: 13
J: TRBJ1-1
D: .
DNA: TGCAGCTCAGCTACAGGGATCAACACTGAAGCTTTCTTT
CDR3: CSSATGINTEAFF

size: .
V: TRBV5-5
length: 13
J: TRBJ1-2
D: .
DNA: TGTGCCAGCAGCTTGTCGGCCGTAGGTGGCTACACCTTC
CDR3: CASSLSAVGGYTF

size: .
V: TRBV12-3/TRBV12-4
length: 13
J: TRBJ2-3
D: .
DNA: TGTGCCAGCAGTTTAACACCGCTCGGAACGCAGTATTTT
CDR3: CASSLTPLGTQYF

size: .
V: TRBV20-1
length: 15
J: TRBJ2-7
D: .
DNA: TGCAGTGCTAGAGAACTTGCGGGTGGGGCCTACGAGCAGTACTTC
CDR3: CSARELAGGAYEQYF

size: .
V: TRBV5-1
length: 14
J: TRBJ2-7
D: .
DNA: TGCGCCAGCAGCCTGATCTCCAGGGGGGGGGAGCAGTACTTC
CDR3: CASSLISRGGEQYF

size: few
V: TRBV6-7
length: 17
J: TRBJ2-7
D: TRBD1
DNA: TGTGCCGGAATGCCGGGACAGGGAATATCATCGGCCTACGAGCAGTACTTC
CDR3: CAGMPGQGISSAYEQYF

size: few
V: TRBV24-1
length: 13
J: TRBJ2-1
D: .
DNA: TGTGCCACCAGTGATTACCCAGGGGATGAGCAGTTCTTC
CDR3: CATSDYPGDEQFF

size: .
V: TRBV5-1
length: 14
J: TRBJ2-3
D: TRBD1
DNA: TGCGCCAGCAGCTTTAACAGGGGTTCAGATACGCAGTATTTT
CDR3: CASSFNRGSDTQYF

size: .
V: TRBV7-8
length: 16
J: TRBJ1-1
D: TRBD1
DNA: TGTGCCAGCAGCTTAGCGACAGGGGGCGCGAACACTGAAGCTTTCTTT
CDR3: CASSLATGGANTEAFF

size: .
V: TRBV29-1
length: 13
J: TRBJ2-3
D: .
DNA: TGCAGCGTTTCCAGGGGCGTGACAGATACGCAGTATTTT
CDR3: CSVSRGVTDTQYF

size: once
V: TRBV5-1
length: 13
J: TRBJ2-5
D: .
DNA: TGCGCCAGCAGGAGAGAACCGAGGGAGACCCAGTACTTC
CDR3: CASRREPRETQYF

size: .
V: TRBV12-3/TRBV12-4
length: 14
J: TRBJ1-2
D: TRBD1
DNA: TGTGCCAGCAGTTTAGGACAGGGGATGTTTGGCTACACCTTC
CDR3: CASSLGQGMFGYTF

size: .
V: TRBV7-9
length: 16
J: TRBJ2-2
D: .
DNA: TGTGCCAGCAGCCGACCACCGGGAAGAAACACCGGGGAGCTGTTTTTT
CDR3: CASSRPPGRNTGELFF

size: .
V: TRBV5-1
length: 19
J: TRBJ2-4
D: .
DNA: TGCGCCAGCAGCTTGGAAAGAATTCCGGGACGGCTAGCCAAAAACATTCAGTACTTC
CDR3: CASSLERIPGRLAKNIQYF

size: few
V: TRBV12-3/TRBV12-4
length: 12
J: TRBJ2-5
D: .
DNA: TGTGCCAGCAGCCGACCGACTGGGGAACAGTACTTC
CDR3: CASSRPTGEQYF

size: .
V: TRBV7-8
length: 16
J: TRBJ2-1
D: .
DNA: TGTGCCAGCAGGAGCCAGAGGGCCCTCTCCTACAATGAGCAGTTCTTC
CDR3: CASRSQRALSYNEQFF

size: few
V: TRBV24-1
length: 16
J: TRBJ2-1
D: TRBD2
DNA: TGTGCCACCAGCGGGGATACTAGCGGGATATTTGGTGAGCAGTTCTTC
CDR3: CATSGDTSGIFGEQFF

size: .
V: TRBV20-1
length: 14
J: TRBJ2-7
D: TRBD2
DNA: TGCAGTGCAGGGGGACTAGCGGGAGTGTACGAGCAGTACTTC
CDR3: CSAGGLAGVYEQYF

size: .
V: TRBV25-1
length: 16
J: TRBJ2-6
D: .
DNA: TGTGCCAGCAGTGCCAAAGACCGATCTGGGGCCAACGTCCTGACTTTC
CDR3: CASSAKDRSGANVLTF

size: few
V: TRBV12-3/TRBV12-4
length: 16
J: TRBJ2-1
D: TRBD2
DNA: TGTGCCAGCAGCCCTCCGGGACTAGCGGGGAACAATGAGCAGTTCTTC
CDR3: CASSPPGLAGNNEQFF

size: .
V: TRBV5-1
length: 20
J: TRBJ2-3
D: TRBD2
DNA: TGCGCCAGCAGCTTGAATTCGCTGCGACTAGCGGATTATAGCACAGATACGCAGTATTTT
CDR3: CASSLNSLRLADYSTDTQYF

size: .
V: TRBV9
length: 15
J: TRBJ2-1
D: TRBD2
DNA: TGTGCCAGCAGCGTTGGACTAGCGGGAACATCCGAGCAGTTCTTC
CDR3: CASSVGLAGTSEQFF

size: .
V: TRBV27
length: 17
J: TRBJ2-2
D: TRBD2
DNA: TGTGCCAGCAGTTTATATCCCGGGACTATGGGAACCGGGGAGCTGTTTTTT
CDR3: CASSLYPGTMGTGELFF

size: .
V: TRBV30
length: 15
J: TRBJ1-2
D: TRBD1
DNA: TGTGCCTGGGGACCACCGGGGGACAGGGACTCTGGCTACACCTTC
CDR3: CAWGPPGDRDSGYTF

size: .
V: TRBV6-1
length: 15
J: TRBJ2-3
D: TRBD2
DNA: TGTGCCAGCAGTGAGGTAGCGGGAGTGACAGATACGCAGTATTTT
CDR3: CASSEVAGVTDTQYF

size: few
V: TRBV13
length: 16
J: TRBJ2-1
D: TRBD2
DNA: TGTGCCAGCAGCGCCAACAGCGGGAGGGACTACAATGAGCAGTTCTTC
CDR3: CASSANSGRDYNEQFF

size: .
V: TRBV28
length: 19
J: TRBJ1-5
D: TRBD1
DNA: TGTGCCAGCAGACAGATCGCCGGGACAGGGCTATATAGCAATCAGCCCCAGCATTTT
CDR3: CASRQIAGTGLYSNQPQHF

size: .
V: TRBV4-1
length: 18
J: TRBJ2-4
D: .
DNA: TGCGCCAGCAGCCAAGGTTCTCGAGAGGGCGTAGCCAAAAACATTCAGTACTTC
CDR3: CASSQGSREGVAKNIQYF

size: .
V: TRBV2
length: 15
J: TRBJ1-1
D: TRBD1
DNA: TGTGCCAGCAGTGGGGACAGGGCCAGGAACACTGAAGCTTTCTTT
CDR3: CASSGDRARNTEAFF

size: .
V: TRBV20-1
length: 13
J: TRBJ2-7
D: .
DNA: TGCAGTGCTAGTACCACTCCTACCTACGAGCAGTACTTC
CDR3: CSASTTPTYEQYF

size: few
V: TRBV12-3/TRBV12-4
length: 13
J: TRBJ2-5
D: .
DNA: TGTGCCAGCAGACCGGGACCCCTAGAGACCCAGTACTTC
CDR3: CASRPGPLETQYF

size: .
V: TRBV4-2
length: 16
J: TRBJ2-1
D: TRBD2
DNA: TGTGCCAGCAGCCAAGATACTCCGGGAGGGGGCAATGAGCAGTTCTTC
CDR3: CASSQDTPGGGNEQFF

size: few
V: TRBV12-3/TRBV12-4
length: 16
J: TRBJ2-2
D: TRBD2
DNA: TGTGCCAGCGTCCCCGGTGGACTAGTGGGCACCGGGGAGCTGTTTTTT
CDR3: CASVPGGLVGTGELFF

size: .
V: TRBV18
length: 13
J: TRBJ2-5
D: .
DNA: TGTGCCAGCTCACCAGGGTACCAAGAGACCCAGTACTTC
CDR3: CASSPGYQETQYF

size: few
V: TRBV5-4
length: 15
J: TRBJ2-4
D: TRBD2
DNA: TGTGCCAGCAGCGATCTAGCGGGAGATTTGGACATTCAGTACTTC
CDR3: CASSDLAGDLDIQYF

size: .
V: TRBV20-1
length: 13
J: TRBJ2-1
D: .
DNA: TGCAGTGCTATTTGGTCTAGGTGGTCTGAGCAGTTCTTC
CDR3: CSAIWSRWSEQFF